Here is one TCR beta chain with its context. This record belongs to a study of blood T cell repertoires in COVID-19. V lost 4 bases, J lost 3 bases, and 4 bases stayed unmatched. The CDR3 is made up of 14 amino acids. The germline CDR1 and CDR2 sequences are LNHDA and SQIVND (reference sequence). TCRdb's copy holds only in-frame clones and misses some; the assay was immunoSEQ multiplex PCR. The data show 200,000 or so clones, with approximately 82% seen just once and approximately 13% held by the top ten. What was sequenced was peripheral blood. This chain uses TRBV19 with TRBJ2-7; TRBD2 matches 9 bases. The clonotype was recovered from a human donor in a cohort sampled during active COVID-19. The CDR3 is CASSRLAGDYEQYF. The CDR3 nucleotides are TGTGCCAGTAGTAGGTTAGCGGGAGACTACGAGCAGTACTTC.